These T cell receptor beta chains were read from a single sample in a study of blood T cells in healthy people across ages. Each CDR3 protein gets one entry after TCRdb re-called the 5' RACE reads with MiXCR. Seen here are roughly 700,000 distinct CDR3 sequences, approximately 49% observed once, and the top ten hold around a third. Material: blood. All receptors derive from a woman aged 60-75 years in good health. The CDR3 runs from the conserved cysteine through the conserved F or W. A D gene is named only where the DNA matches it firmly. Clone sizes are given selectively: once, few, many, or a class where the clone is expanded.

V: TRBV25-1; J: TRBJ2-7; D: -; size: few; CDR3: CASRREDRYEQYF; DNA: TGTGCCAGCAGGAGGGAGGATAGGTACGAGCAGTACTTC
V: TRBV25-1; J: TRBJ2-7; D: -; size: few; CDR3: CASSSGGRGQYEQYF; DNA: TGTGCCAGCAGTTCGGGGGGACGGGGGCAATACGAGCAGTACTTC
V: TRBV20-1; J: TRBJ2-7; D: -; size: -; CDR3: CSATRLALTYEQYF; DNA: TGCAGTGCTACGCGGCTAGCATTGACCTACGAGCAGTACTTC
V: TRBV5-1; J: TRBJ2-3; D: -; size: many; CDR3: CASSLASGVDTQYF; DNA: TGCGCCAGCAGCTTGGCGTCAGGGGTAGATACGCAGTATTTT
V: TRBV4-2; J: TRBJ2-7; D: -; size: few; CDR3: CASSLRGSPYGASYEQYF; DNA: TGTGCCAGCAGCTTAAGGGGGTCCCCCTACGGAGCTTCCTACGAGCAGTACTTC
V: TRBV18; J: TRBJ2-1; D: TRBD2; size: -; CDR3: CASSPRIRLAGENEQFF; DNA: TGTGCCAGCTCACCACGTATCAGACTAGCGGGAGAAAATGAGCAGTTCTTC
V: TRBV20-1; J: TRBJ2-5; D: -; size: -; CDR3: CSARSEQAQETQYF; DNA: TGCAGTGCTAGATCCGAGCAGGCCCAAGAGACCCAGTACTTC
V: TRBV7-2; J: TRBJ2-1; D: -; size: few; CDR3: CASSLVHDSYNEQFF; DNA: TGTGCCAGCAGCTTAGTTCATGACTCCTACAATGAGCAGTTCTTC
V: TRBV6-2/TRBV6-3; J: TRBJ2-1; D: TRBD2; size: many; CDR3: CASRGLAGSSYNEQFF; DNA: TGTGCCAGCAGGGGGCTAGCGGGTAGCTCCTACAATGAGCAGTTCTTC
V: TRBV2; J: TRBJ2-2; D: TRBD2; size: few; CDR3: CASRTSGRALVGTGELFF; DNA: TGTGCCAGCAGGACTAGCGGGAGGGCCCTCGTGGGGACCGGGGAGCTGTTTTTT
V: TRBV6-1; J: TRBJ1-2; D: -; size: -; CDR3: CASSGTRDLGYTF; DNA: TGTGCCAGCAGTGGAACCAGGGATTTGGGCTACACCTTC
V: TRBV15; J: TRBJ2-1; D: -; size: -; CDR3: CATSRDQFRNEQFF; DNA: TGTGCCACCAGCAGAGACCAGTTTCGGAATGAGCAGTTCTTC
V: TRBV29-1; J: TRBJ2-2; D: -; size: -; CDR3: CSVEDRGIGELFF; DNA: TGCAGCGTTGAAGATAGGGGGATCGGGGAGCTGTTTTTT
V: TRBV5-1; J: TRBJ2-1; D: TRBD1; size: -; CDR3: CASSFTGEIQFF; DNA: TGCGCCAGCAGCTTTACAGGGGAGATACAGTTCTTC
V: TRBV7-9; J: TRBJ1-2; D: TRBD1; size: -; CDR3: CASSRDRGAYGYTF; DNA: TGTGCCAGCAGCAGGGACAGGGGAGCCTATGGCTACACCTTC
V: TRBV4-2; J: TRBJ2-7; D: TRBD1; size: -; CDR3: CASSSGQGHEQYF; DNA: TGTGCCAGCAGCAGTGGACAGGGTCATGAGCAGTACTTC
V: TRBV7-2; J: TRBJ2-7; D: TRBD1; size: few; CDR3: CASSPTGQYEQYF; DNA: TGTGCCAGCAGCCCCACGGGACAGTACGAGCAGTACTTC
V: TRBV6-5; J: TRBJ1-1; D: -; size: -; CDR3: CASLRSPNEAFF; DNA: TGTGCCAGCCTTAGGAGCCCAAATGAAGCTTTCTTT
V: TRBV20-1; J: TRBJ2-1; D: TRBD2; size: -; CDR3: CSALRREAYNEQFF; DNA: TGCAGTGCTTTAAGGCGGGAGGCCTACAATGAGCAGTTCTTC
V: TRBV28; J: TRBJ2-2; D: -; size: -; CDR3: CASGLNTGELFF; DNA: TGTGCCAGCGGCCTGAACACCGGGGAGCTGTTTTTT
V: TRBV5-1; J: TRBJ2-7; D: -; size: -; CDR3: CASSQGTVVEQYF; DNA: TGCGCCAGCAGTCAAGGGACCGTTGTAGAGCAGTACTTC
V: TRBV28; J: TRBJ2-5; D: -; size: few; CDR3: CASSSSRETQYF; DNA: TGTGCCAGCAGTTCCAGCCGGGAGACCCAGTACTTC
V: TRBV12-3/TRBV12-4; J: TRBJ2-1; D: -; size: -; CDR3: CASSFLGGITNEQFF; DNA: TGTGCCAGCAGTTTCTTGGGCGGGATTACAAATGAGCAGTTCTTC
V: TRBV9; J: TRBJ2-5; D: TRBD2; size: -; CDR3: CASSVTSGQYNEQYF; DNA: TGTGCCAGCAGCGTCACTAGCGGGCAATACAATGAGCAGTACTTC
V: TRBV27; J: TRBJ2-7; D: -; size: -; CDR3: CASSVDRFGEQYF; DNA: TGTGCCAGCAGTGTTGACCGCTTTGGCGAGCAGTACTTC
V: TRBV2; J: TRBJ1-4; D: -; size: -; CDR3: CASNRVVNEKLFF; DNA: TGTGCCAGCAACCGAGTCGTGAATGAAAAACTGTTTTTT
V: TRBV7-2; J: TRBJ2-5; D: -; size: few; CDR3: CASSPGTRKETQYF; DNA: TGTGCCAGCAGCCCGGGGACGAGAAAAGAGACCCAGTACTTC
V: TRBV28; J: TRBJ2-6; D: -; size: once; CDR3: CASKGFRATGANVLTF; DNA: TGTGCCAGCAAAGGATTCAGAGCAACTGGGGCCAACGTCCTGACTTTC
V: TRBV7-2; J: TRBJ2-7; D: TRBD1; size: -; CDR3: CASSLRFGTGVFEQYF; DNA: TGTGCCAGCAGCTTACGGTTCGGGACAGGGGTTTTCGAGCAGTACTTC